This is a list of T cell receptor beta chains from one sample in a study of early T cells in non-severe SARS-CoV-2 infection. Via MiXCR, TCRdb re-called the 5' RACE reads, giving one row per CDR3 protein. The data contain approximately 76,000 distinct CDR3 sequences, over 13% of them singletons. Sample: whole blood. These receptors were taken from an adult who was a healthcare worker with PCR-confirmed SARS-CoV-2 infection or an uninfected control (not recorded which). The CDR3 runs from the conserved cysteine through the conserved F or W. The D gene is left open where the match is weak. Part of the rows lack a size; the others show once, few, many or a class for expanded clones.

V gene: TRBV7-2
J gene: TRBJ1-2
clone size: -
D gene: -
CDR3 protein: CASSLGKGGGYTF
CDR3 DNA: TGTGCCAGCAGCTTGGGAAAAGGTGGAGGCTACACCTTC

V gene: TRBV29-1
J gene: TRBJ2-7
clone size: -
D gene: TRBD2
CDR3 protein: CSVELAGGYEQYF
CDR3 DNA: TGCAGCGTTGAACTCGCGGGAGGGTACGAGCAGTACTTC

V gene: TRBV6-1
J gene: TRBJ2-3
clone size: many
D gene: -
CDR3 protein: CASSESWIARTDTQYF
CDR3 DNA: TGTGCCAGCAGTGAATCTTGGATAGCCCGCACAGATACGCAGTATTTT

V gene: TRBV19
J gene: TRBJ2-1
clone size: few
D gene: TRBD2
CDR3 protein: CASSFGGAYNEQFF
CDR3 DNA: TGTGCCAGTAGTTTCGGGGGGGCTTACAATGAGCAGTTCTTC

V gene: TRBV7-6
J gene: TRBJ2-1
clone size: -
D gene: TRBD2
CDR3 protein: CASSPSSGSLYNEQFF
CDR3 DNA: TGTGCCAGCAGCCCCTCTAGCGGGAGCCTCTACAATGAGCAGTTCTTC

V gene: TRBV6-1
J gene: TRBJ2-7
clone size: few
D gene: -
CDR3 protein: CASRSGQGNYEQYF
CDR3 DNA: TGTGCCAGCAGGTCCGGTCAGGGGAACTACGAGCAGTACTTC

V gene: TRBV7-8
J gene: TRBJ2-7
clone size: -
D gene: -
CDR3 protein: CASSLLDYSYEQYF
CDR3 DNA: TGTGCCAGCAGCTTATTGGACTACTCCTACGAGCAGTACTTC

V gene: TRBV12-3/TRBV12-4
J gene: TRBJ2-1
clone size: many
D gene: -
CDR3 protein: CAITTGNEQFF
CDR3 DNA: TGTGCCATTACGACTGGCAATGAGCAGTTCTTC

V gene: TRBV11-2
J gene: TRBJ2-7
clone size: -
D gene: TRBD2
CDR3 protein: CASSLNTLTSVYSYEQYF
CDR3 DNA: TGTGCCAGCAGCCTTAATACCCTAACTAGCGTATACTCCTACGAGCAGTACTTC

V gene: TRBV24-1
J gene: TRBJ2-1
clone size: many
D gene: TRBD1
CDR3 protein: CATSDLRTGRQGEQFF
CDR3 DNA: TGTGCCACCAGTGATTTAAGGACAGGGCGTCAAGGTGAGCAGTTCTTC

V gene: TRBV29-1
J gene: TRBJ2-6
clone size: -
D gene: -
CDR3 protein: CSVGRLSGANVLTF
CDR3 DNA: TGCAGCGTTGGGAGACTGTCTGGGGCCAACGTCCTGACTTTC